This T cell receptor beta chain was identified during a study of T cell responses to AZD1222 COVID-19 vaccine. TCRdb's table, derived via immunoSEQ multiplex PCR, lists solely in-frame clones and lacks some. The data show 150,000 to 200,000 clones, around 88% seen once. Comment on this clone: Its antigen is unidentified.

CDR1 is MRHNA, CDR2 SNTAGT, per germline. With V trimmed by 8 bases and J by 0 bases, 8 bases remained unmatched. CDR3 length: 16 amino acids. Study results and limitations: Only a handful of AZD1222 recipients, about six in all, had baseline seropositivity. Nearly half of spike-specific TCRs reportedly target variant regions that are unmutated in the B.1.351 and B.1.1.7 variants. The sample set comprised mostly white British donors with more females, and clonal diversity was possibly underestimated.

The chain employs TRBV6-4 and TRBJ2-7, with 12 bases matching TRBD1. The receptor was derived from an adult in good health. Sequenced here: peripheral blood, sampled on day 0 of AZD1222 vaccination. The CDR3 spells CASGGTGGFVSYEQYF. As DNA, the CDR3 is TGTGCCAGCGGTGGGACAGGGGGCTTTGTCTCCTACGAGCAGTACTTC.